The clone carrying this TCR beta chain was recorded many times. Its specificity is unknown. The data were produced by immunoSEQ multiplex PCR, yet TCRdb's version contains in-frame clones alone and is incomplete. Recorded here are tens of thousands of clones, none singletons. The data belong to a study of T cells after posttransplantation cyclophosphamide. Regarding the study as a whole: Donor-recipient repertoire similarity was low at 1-2 months, rising over year one.

The sequencing input was PBMCs. The TCR comes from a man aged 35 to 55 in good health, CMV-negative, and a related stem cell transplant donor.

The chain's CDR3 is CASSLRLARYNEQFF. The CDR3 nucleotides are TGTGCCAGCAGCTTAAGACTAGCGAGGTACAATGAGCAGTTCTTC. The genes are TRBV7-3 and TRBJ2-1; TRBD2 agrees at 8 bases. V trimming: 1 base; J trimming: 4 bases; junction bases outside the gene matches: 3. Germline V lookup: CDR1 SGHTA, CDR2 FQGTGA. This CDR3 region has 15 residues.